These 26 T cell receptor beta chains share one sample of origin, sequenced in a study of T cell changes during pregnancy in multiple sclerosis. The assay was immunoSEQ multiplex PCR, and TCRdb's table has in-frame clones only and misses some. The table lists over 30,000 clones, roughly nine tenths of them singletons. The specimen was CD8+ T cells from peripheral blood mononuclear cells, collected in the second trimester of pregnancy. Receptor source: a female donor in good health, enrolled as a control in a pregnancy study.

The rearrangement uses TRBV6-5 and TRBJ1-2; 10 nucleotides align to TRBD1. Unmatched junction bases numbered 7, after V lost 2 bases and J lost 10 bases. This CDR3 has 14 amino acids. CDR1 MNHEY and CDR2 SVGAGI come from the germline V gene. The CDR3 here is CASSYLGQGRDYTF. In DNA form, the CDR3 reads TGTGCCAGCAGTTACCTGGGACAGGGGAGAGACTACACCTTC.

V and J are TRBV27 and TRBJ2-1, with 9 bases lining up with TRBD2. The CDR3 totals 16 residues. Germline CDR1 and CDR2: MNHEY and SMNVEV (reference sequence). J lost 10 bases, V lost 3 bases, and 13 bases had no gene match. CDR3 loop: CASSFSSAGGSPEQFF. DNA for the CDR3: TGTGCCAGCAGTTTCTCTTCAGCGGGGGGTTCCCCCGAGCAGTTCTTC.

The chain has TRBV4-2 and TRBJ2-5; TRBD2 is a possible D gene (6 bases). The V gene lost 4 bases and the J gene lost 2 bases, with 14 bases spanning the gap. Germline V gene data show CDR1 as LGHNA and CDR2 as YNFKEQ. The CDR3 sequence is 15 residues long. CDR3 nucleotides: TGTGCCAGCAGCCGAGATTTAGCGGAACAAGAGACCCAGTACTTC. Its protein product is CASSRDLAEQETQYF.

The chain links TRBV5-6 to TRBJ1-2, with D perhaps matching TRBD1 (6 bases). Germline CDR1 is SGHDT and CDR2 is YYEEEE. Trimming removed 4 bases from V and 2 bases from J, with 12 bases in between. CDR3 length: 14 amino acids. The CDR3 loop reads CASSNPTGNYGYTF. The CDR3 nucleotides are TGTGCCAGCAGCAACCCGACAGGAAACTATGGCTACACCTTC.

The chain is built from TRBV9 and TRBJ2-3; TRBD2 aligns across 7 bases. J was trimmed by 2 bases and V by 0 bases; bases with no gene match: 9. CDR1 is SGDLS and CDR2 is YYNGEE in the germline V gene. CDR3 size: 17 residues. The CDR3 DNA reads TGTGCCAGCAGCGTAGAAGTTGGGGGGGTTGTCACAGATACGCAGTATTTT. Translating it yields CASSVEVGGVVTDTQYF.

This chain joins TRBV19 and TRBJ1-2; perhaps TRBD1 as D (5 bases). Germline loops: CDR1 LNHDA, CDR2 SQIVND (reference sequence). The germline V and J ends were trimmed by 0 bases and 5 bases, with 19 bases remaining between them. This CDR3 is built from 17 residues. CDR3 nucleotide sequence: TGTGCCAGTAGTATAGATCCAGGGAGGATCTCCAATTATGGCTACACCTTC. Its translation: CASSIDPGRISNYGYTF.

The chain employs TRBV28 and TRBJ1-2, with 7 nucleotides matching TRBD1. Germline V gene lookup returns CDR1 MDHEN and CDR2 SYDVKM. The CDR3 runs to 17 residues. V lost 5 bases and J lost 2; bases outside the gene matches: 14. This chain's CDR3 is CASSVGSRDRLNYGYTF. The CDR3 DNA reads TGTGCCAGCAGTGTGGGGAGCCGGGACAGACTAAACTATGGCTACACCTTC.

This chain uses TRBV6-4 with TRBJ2-5; 7 bases align to TRBD2. Unmatched junction bases numbered 7, after V lost 4 bases and J lost 2 bases. Germline loops: CDR1 MRHNA, CDR2 SNTAGT. CDR3 length: 15 amino acids. For the CDR3, the DNA is TGTGCCAGCAGTGCCCAGCGGGGCACACAAGAGACCCAGTACTTC. Translated, it gives CASSAQRGTQETQYF.

CDR3 protein: CASSPILSNQGTEAFF. The CDR3, as DNA: TGCGCCAGCAGCCCTATTCTTTCAAATCAGGGCACTGAAGCTTTCTTT. This chain links TRBV4-1 with TRBJ1-1, with D possibly being TRBD1 (5 bases). The CDR3 length is 16 residues. The V gene's germline CDR1 is MGHRA and CDR2 YSYEKL. V lost 4 bases, J lost 4 bases, and 19 bases lay in between.

The V gene is TRBV27, the J gene TRBJ2-2; D unclear. This CDR3 has 13 amino acids. Between the trimmed V and J ends, which lost 2 bases and 4 bases, there was a span of 5 bases. Germline CDR1 MNHEY, CDR2 SMNVEV (reference sequence). CDR3 coding DNA: TGTGCCAGCAGTTTAATAGCCACCGGGGAGCTGTTTTTT. As protein: CASSLIATGELFF.

This clone showed up just once. This rearrangement joins TRBV19 to TRBJ1-2; possibly TRBD1 for D (5 bases). V was trimmed by 0 bases and J by 4 bases, leaving 21 bases between them. Germline V gene data show CDR1 as LNHDA and CDR2 as SQIVND (reference sequence). The CDR3 is 18 residues long. The CDR3 DNA sequence: TGTGCCAGTAGTATAGACCTATTTGGGACTTCAACCGTCTATGGCTACACCTTC. It encodes CASSIDLFGTSTVYGYTF.

The gene calls are TRBV27 and TRBJ1-2, with D possibly TRBD1 on 5 matching bases. The CDR3 totals 14 residues. CDR1 MNHEY and CDR2 SMNVEV come from the germline V gene (reference sequence). V was clipped by 3 bases and J by 8 bases, with 16 bases between them. The CDR3 coding sequence is TGTGCCAGCAGTTTTGAAGCGGGGACTCGCGGCTACACCTTC. Translation: CASSFEAGTRGYTF.

This clone showed up just once. This sequence joins TRBV2 and TRBJ1-2; D call uncertain. Trimming pared 5 bases from V and 9 bases from J, leaving 10 bases between. This CDR3 contains 11 residues. Germline V CDR1 and CDR2: SNHLY, FYNNEI. CDR3 nucleotides: TGTGCCAGCAGTCAGGTCTCGAGCTACACCTTC. Residues: CASSQVSSYTF.

This chain joins TRBV30 and TRBJ1-3, with D possibly TRBD1 on 6 matching bases. In germline, CDR1 is GTSNPN, CDR2 SVGIG (reference sequence). CDR3 length equals 15 residues. The V end was cut by 4 bases, the J end by 0 bases, with 13 bases between. In DNA, the CDR3 is TGTGCCTGGATAGGGGGGGCCCACTCTGGAAACACCATATATTTT. Its translation is CAWIGGAHSGNTIYF. Using reference TRBV30 and TRBJ1-3 for the parts outside the CDR3, the full variable domain is SQTIHQWPATLVQPVGSPLSLECTVEGTSNPNLYWYRQAAGRGLQLLFYSVGIGQISSEVPQNLSASRPQDRQFILSSKKLLLSDSGFYLCAWIGGAHSGNTIYFGEGSWLTVV.

CDR3 nucleotide sequence: TGTGCCAGCAGTGAGGGAGCGGGGGCCGAGGAGGAGACCCAGTACTTC. Translating it yields CASSEGAGAEEETQYF. V usage is TRBV2 and J usage is TRBJ2-5; 8 bases agree with TRBD2. The germline gives CDR1 SNHLY, CDR2 FYNNEI. Trimming at V came to 3 bases and at J to 5 bases, leaving 11 bases not matched to a gene. This CDR3 has 16 amino acids.

V gene TRBV7-9 combines with J gene TRBJ1-2, with TRBD1 identical over 10 bases. CDR1 SEHNR and CDR2 FQNEAQ come from the germline V gene (reference sequence). Trimming removed 4 bases from V and 4 bases from J; junction bases left unmatched: 12. There are 17 residues in the CDR3. CDR3 nucleotide sequence: TGTGCCAGCAGCTCTGCGGGACAGGGGCACCCCAGCTATGGCTACACCTTC. Protein: CASSSAGQGHPSYGYTF.

This clone was observed a handful of times. The chain carries TRBV7-9 and TRBJ1-6; no firm D call. Trimming removed 5 bases at V and 7 bases at J, with 6 bases between. The CDR3 extends over 12 amino acids. Germline V gene lookup returns CDR1 SEHNR and CDR2 FQNEAQ (reference sequence). For the CDR3, the DNA is TGTGCCAGCAGCCGGGAAAATTCACCCCTCCACTTT. The encoded protein is CASSRENSPLHF.

For the CDR3, the DNA is TGTGCCAGCAGCCCCAACAGGGGAACCATCAATCAGCCCCAGCATTTT. This translates into CASSPNRGTINQPQHF. The V gene is TRBV27, the J gene TRBJ1-5; 7 bases are shared with TRBD1. V lost 6 bases, J lost 3 bases, and 11 bases stayed unmatched. This CDR3 has 16 amino acids. CDR1 is MNHEY and CDR2 is SMNVEV in the germline V gene (reference sequence).

This sequence joins TRBV13 and TRBJ1-2, with a tentative D call TRBD1 (6 bases). The V end was cut by 4 bases, the J end by 2 bases, with 8 bases between. Germline-derived CDR1 and CDR2 are PRHDT and FYEKMQ (reference sequence). This CDR3 spans 13 amino acids. The CDR3: CASSSRGNYGYTF. The CDR3 DNA sequence: TGTGCCAGCAGCTCCAGGGGAAACTATGGCTACACCTTC.

The rearrangement uses TRBV4-3 and TRBJ2-5, with TRBD1 matching 7 bases. Trimming took 1 base from V and 2 from J; bases not matched to a gene: 4. CDR1 is LGHNA, CDR2 YSLEER, per germline. The CDR3 covers 15 residues. The CDR3 sequence: CASSQGDRYQETQYF. CDR3 coding DNA: TGCGCCAGCAGCCAAGGGGACAGATATCAAGAGACCCAGTACTTC.

This clone showed up just once. The chain joins TRBV4-1 to TRBJ2-3; the match to TRBD2 covers 7 bases. The CDR3 has 17 residues. Unmatched junction bases numbered 9, after V lost 1 base and J lost 2 bases. In germline, CDR1 is MGHRA, CDR2 YSYEKL. CDR3 sequence (DNA): TGCGCCAGCAGCCAAGGACCGGGACTATCCACCACAGATACGCAGTATTTT. Protein sequence: CASSQGPGLSTTDTQYF.

This rearrangement joins TRBV7-9 to TRBJ1-4; D perhaps matches TRBD1 (6 bases). CDR1 and CDR2 (germline): SEHNR, FQNEAQ (reference sequence). V was pared by 5 bases and J by 4 bases, with 20 bases between. CDR3 size: 17 residues. The CDR3 nucleotides read TGTGCCAGCAGCCCCGGGATAGGGGGAAGCGGTAATGAAAAACTGTTTTTT. The encoded protein is CASSPGIGGSGNEKLFF.

The chain couples TRBV19 to TRBJ2-3, with TRBD2 matching over 9 bases. The CDR3 spans 16 residues. V shed 1 base and J 6 bases; nucleotides not matched to a gene: 8. CDR1 is LNHDA and CDR2 is SQIVND in the germline V gene (reference sequence). The CDR3 is CASSIAQRGRADTQYF. CDR3 bases: TGTGCCAGTAGTATAGCCCAGCGCGGGAGGGCCGATACGCAGTATTTT.

V gene TRBV11-2 combines with J gene TRBJ1-1; D is perhaps TRBD1 (6 bases). This CDR3 is built from 14 residues. Trimming stripped 3 bases from V and 4 bases from J, with 12 bases between. Per germline, CDR1 SGHAT and CDR2 FQNNGV. The CDR3 loop reads CASSFAGAFTEAFF. The CDR3 DNA reads as TGTGCCAGCAGCTTCGCAGGGGCTTTCACTGAAGCTTTCTTT.

The chain has TRBV30 and TRBJ1-2; TRBD1 is a possible D gene (6 bases). This CDR3 is 13 amino acids long. V was pared by 5 bases and J by 3 bases, with 13 bases between. CDR1 and CDR2 from the germline V gene are GTSNPN and SVGIG (reference sequence). The CDR3 reads CAWEGEDDYGYTF. DNA of the CDR3: TGTGCCTGGGAGGGGGAAGATGACTATGGCTACACCTTC. Variable domain in full (rest from reference TRBV30 and TRBJ1-2): SQTIHQWPATLVQPVGSPLSLECTVEGTSNPNLYWYRQAAGRGLQLLFYSVGIGQISSEVPQNLSASRPQDRQFILSSKKLLLSDSGFYLCAWEGEDDYGYTFGSGTRLTVV.

V and J are TRBV4-3 and TRBJ1-2; 7 bases are a match to TRBD1. Unmatched junction bases numbered 12, after V lost 3 bases and J lost 8 bases. The CDR3 loop spans 15 amino acids. Germline-derived CDR1 and CDR2 are LGHNA and YSLEER. CDR3 nucleotides: TGCGCCAGCAGCCATCTGCTAGCTCAGGGGGAGGGCTACACCTTC. It encodes CASSHLLAQGEGYTF.